The subject of this entry is one T cell receptor (beta chain). The antigen this receptor binds is unknown. Base quality data are lacking; no much larger clone is found one base away. The data originate from a study of shared clonotypes between healthy human individuals (TCRdb year 2020). At the level of the whole study: A few men and a couple of women, aged 18 to 49 years, made up the cohort. For each donor, three plates each were used for CD4 naive and CD4 memory, two plates were used for CD8 naive, and one plate was used for CD8 memory. To estimate repertoire size and how much clonotypes are shared between individuals, the study performed deep sequencing of blood TCR repertoires from about 5 healthy adults. Libraries were prepared and TCR repertoires were sequenced by different laboratories using diverse techniques, in order to increase sequencing depth and limit assay-specific biases. Between about 0.85 and 8.9 billion PBMCs per donor were obtained by leukapheresis. The research as a whole found: Incomplete sequencing was indicated by rarefaction of sorted-subset datasets, despite the large sequencing depth. Pairwise subsampling indicated that sequencing depth was expected to affect the degree of clonotype sharing among donors. About 5% of naive CD4, roughly 3.6% of naive CD8, 2.3% of memory CD4, and roughly 0.4% of memory CD8 clonotypes were shared across several donors. Compared with non-shared clonotypes, the clonotypes found in all four sorted-subset donors had higher generation probabilities. Sampling was restricted to blood, and TCR repertoires in tissues likely differ from the TCR repertoires found in blood. Estimated clonotype richness was generally larger for naive than for memory subsets. Because the study included a small number of donors, the genetic and exposure-history diversity represented was limited.

The donors were healthy, HIV-negative adults with no recently reported acute infections or vaccinations. Every donor was a Caucasian adult living in Nashville, Tennessee, USA. CD4+ T cells were enriched through magnetic negative selection, after which naive cells were positively selected on CD45RA and the remaining negative fraction served as the memory subset. Blood was collected by leukapheresis, and PBMCs were isolated by Ficoll-Histopaque density gradient centrifugation and then cryopreserved in liquid nitrogen vapor phase. Purity and quantity of every magnetically sorted T cell population were checked by analytical flow cytometry. Genomic DNA was isolated from each sorted fraction and quantified by UV absorbance on a Nanodrop 2000c. CDR1 and CDR2 were assigned from the germline V gene as MDHEN and SYDVKM. Its CDR3 holds 12 amino acids, cysteine through phenylalanine. The CDR3 DNA has 36 bases and is translated from base 1. V is cut by 2 bases and J by 8 bases, and the space between the germline ends is 9 bases.

TCR CDR3 regions were amplified from genomic DNA by multiplex PCR using the deep immunoSEQ assay. For each cell subset, the extracted genomic DNA was distributed evenly across all wells of several immunoSEQ 96-well plates, and each plate served as one replicate. For sorted subsets, roughly 0.2 ug genomic DNA, equal to 30,000 or so T cell genomes, was loaded into each replicate PCR. Purified libraries were quantified with a Qubit 3.0 fluorometer, sized on a Bioanalyzer 2100, and re-quantified with the KAPA Library Quantification kit. Every immunoSEQ 96-well plate was sequenced on a dedicated single-read 150-cycle Illumina NextSeq 550 flow cell. The original methods were these. Because the immunoSEQ output included only junctional sequences and no quality scores, the filtering could not be the same as the filtering used for full-length reads. To assign V/J genes and CDR3, sequences were annotated against IMGT germline references using PyIR, a Python wrapper for IgBLAST v1.9. Reads were removed for weak V/J assignments (E-value above 1e-6), missing CDR3, stop codons, out-of-frame junctions, or ambiguous translated residues. A V3J clonotype was defined by an identical inferred V gene, J gene, and CDR3 amino acid sequence. Percentage overlap between repertoires was calculated by dividing the number of shared unique clonotypes by the size of the smaller repertoire. RTK rarefaction, the Chao1 estimator, and Recon v2.1 estimates of unobserved clonotypes were used to assess repertoire richness. For all TCRbeta clonotypes obtained by the gDNA method from several donors, generation probabilities were computed with OLGA. The table comes from immuneACCESS by way of TCRdb, which keeps in-frame sequences with V and J called. Part of the clones is missing from these tables; in studies checked, under half for an unresolved V gene and the rest for unknown reasons. D and trimming come from the DNA, and the V and J calls and clone size come from that table. Present in this sample are some 1,600,000 clones, about 98% of which were seen just once. About 0.4% of the sample is taken by the ten largest.

The rearrangement combines TRBV28 with TRBJ1-1; the D segment could be TRBD1, given 6 matching bases. The sequenced sample was naive CD4+ T cells sorted from blood. The cell subset or site label corresponds to: CD45RA+ positively selected. This clonotype originated in a man aged 30 to 39 in good health. The CDR3 in this case is CASSLGQIEAFF. The sequence in DNA is TGTGCCAGCAGTTTAGGACAGATCGAAGCTTTCTTT.